This TCR beta chain is drawn from a study of blood T cell repertoires in COVID-19. The CDR3 has 15 residues. Trimming removed 6 bases from V and 4 bases from J, with 16 bases in between. The germline gives CDR1 MDHEN, CDR2 SYDVKM. This clone was seen just once. Sequenced by immunoSEQ multiplex PCR; TCRdb stores in-frame clones only, minus some. The sample holds about 160,000 clones, more than 65% seen once. Sequenced: PBMCs or T cells enriched from blood (not recorded which). V usage is TRBV28 and J usage is TRBJ1-3; the D gene is possibly TRBD1 (5 bases). The receptor's source is a man in his fifties or sixties who had recovered from COVID-19. The CDR3 spells CASSSPTVMGNTIYF. CDR3 DNA sequence: TGTGCCAGCAGCTCCCCGACAGTGATGGGAAACACCATATATTTT.